This entry is about one T cell receptor beta chain. As yet, its antigen is unknown. Since a much larger clone is just one base distant, this may be a read error. This sample was included in a study of tumor-infiltrating lymphocytes in primary liver carcinoma. The V end was cut by 0 bases, the J end by 5 bases, with 7 bases between. Per germline, CDR1 MGHRA and CDR2 YSYEKL. This CDR3 has 13 residues. Findings and caveats of the study: In tumor-adjacent and tumor-blood pairs, overlap was lower than in tumor region pairs.

TCR beta cDNA was prepared out of roughly 0.45 ug total RNA by means of a constant-region primer. Three nested multiplex PCR rounds of slightly modified ARM-PCR generated TCR beta libraries. The study ran its first two PCR rounds for approximately 10 cycles each, using TRBV1-TRBV30 forward primers and a C-beta reverse primer. TCRdb passed the multiplex PCR reads through MiXCR, listing each CDR3 protein once. The table has about 350,000 distinct CDR3 sequences, about 61% seen once; the top ten hold 5.5% to 8%. They got blood RNA out of unsorted whole blood and also pulled out germline DNA. The sequence came from a middle-aged man with primary liver carcinoma and hepatitis B virus infection. The chain is built from TRBV4-1 and TRBJ2-5; D is unresolved. The sample consisted of peripheral blood. The CDR3 loop is CASSQDNGETQYF. The CDR3 bases are TGCGCCAGCAGCCAAGATAATGGCGAGACCCAGTACTTC.